Described below is a single TCR beta chain sequence and its context. The table came from immunoSEQ multiplex PCR; TCRdb's copy has only in-frame clones and leaves some out. Of about 36,000 clones listed, about 70% are singletons. This CDR3 is built from 15 residues. The V end lost 0 bases, the J end lost 3 bases, and 9 bases lay between the germline ends. From germline, CDR1 is LNHNV and CDR2 YYDKDF (reference sequence). This record belongs to a study of OX40 agonist ivuxolimab in advanced cancers. About the study: Averaging roughly 60 years in age, with a range of about 23 to 79, the cohort was around 87% male. Three dose-escalation patients had partial responses: one with hepatocellular carcinoma and two with cutaneous melanoma.

The specimen was CD4+ or CD8+ T cells sorted from blood, collected in a trial of the OX40 agonist ivuxolimab. The sequence came from an adult with an advanced solid tumor such as melanoma, head and neck, liver or kidney cancer. The chain is built from TRBV15 and TRBJ1-5; TRBD1 might be the D (5 bases). The CDR3 sequence: CATSRDKGNNQPQHF. The CDR3 nucleotides are TGTGCCACCAGCAGAGATAAGGGGAACAATCAGCCCCAGCATTTT.